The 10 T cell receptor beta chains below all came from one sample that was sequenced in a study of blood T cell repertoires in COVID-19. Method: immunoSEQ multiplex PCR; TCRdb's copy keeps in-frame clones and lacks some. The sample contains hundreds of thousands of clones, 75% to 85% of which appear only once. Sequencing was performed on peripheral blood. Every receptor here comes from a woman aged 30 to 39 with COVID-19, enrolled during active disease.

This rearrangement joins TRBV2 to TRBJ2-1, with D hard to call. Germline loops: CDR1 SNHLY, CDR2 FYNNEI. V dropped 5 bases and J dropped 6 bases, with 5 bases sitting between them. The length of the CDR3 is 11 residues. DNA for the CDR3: TGTGCCAGCAGTTCCGGCAATGAGCAGTTCTTC. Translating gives CASSSGNEQFF.

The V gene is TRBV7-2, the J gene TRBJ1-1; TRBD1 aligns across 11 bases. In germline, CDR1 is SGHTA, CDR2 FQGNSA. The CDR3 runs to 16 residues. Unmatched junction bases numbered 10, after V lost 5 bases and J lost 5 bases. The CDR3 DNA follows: TGTGCCAGCAGCGAGGACAGGGGGCGGATTTGGACTGAAGCTTTCTTT. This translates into CASSEDRGRIWTEAFF. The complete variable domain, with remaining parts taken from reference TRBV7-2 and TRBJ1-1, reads GAGVSQSPSNKVTEKGKDVELRCDPISGHTALYWYRQSLGQGLEFLIYFQGNSAPDKSGLPSDRFSAERTGGSVSTLTIQRTQQEDSAVYLCASSEDRGRIWTEAFFGQGTRLTVV.

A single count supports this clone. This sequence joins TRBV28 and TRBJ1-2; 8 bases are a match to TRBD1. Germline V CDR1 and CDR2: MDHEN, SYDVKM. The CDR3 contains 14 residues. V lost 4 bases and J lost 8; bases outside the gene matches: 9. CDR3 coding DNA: TGTGCCAGCAGTTCCCCAAACAGGGGGGGCGGCTACACCTTC. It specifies CASSSPNRGGGYTF.

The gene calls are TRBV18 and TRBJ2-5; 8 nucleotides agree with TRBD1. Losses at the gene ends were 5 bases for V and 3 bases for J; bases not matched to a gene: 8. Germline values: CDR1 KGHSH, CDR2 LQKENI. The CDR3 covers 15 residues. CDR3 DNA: TGTGCCAGCTCAGGCTCCGGGACAGGAGAAGAGACCCAGTACTTC. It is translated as CASSGSGTGEETQYF. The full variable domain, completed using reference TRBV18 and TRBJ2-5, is NAGVMQNPRHLVRRRGQEARLRCSPMKGHSHVYWYRQLPEEGLKFMVYLQKENIIDESGMPKERFSAEFPKEGPSILRIQQVVRGDSAAYFCASSGSGTGEETQYFGPGTRLLVL.

CDR3 residues: CASSLSGANKNIQYF. In DNA form, the CDR3 reads TGTGCCAGCAGTCTCTCAGGGGCGAACAAAAACATTCAGTACTTC. V and J are TRBV25-1 and TRBJ2-4; possible D gene TRBD1, 6 bases. Trimming shortened V by 5 bases and J by 3 bases, and 14 bases separated the two germline ends. Germline CDR1 is MGHDK and CDR2 is SYGVNS. The CDR3 is 15 amino acids. The variable domain in full, with the rest retrieved from reference TRBV25-1 and TRBJ2-4, is EADIYQTPRYLVIGTGKKITLECSQTMGHDKMYWYQQDPGMELHLIHYSYGVNSTEKGDLSSESTVSRIRTEHFPLTLESARPSHTSQYLCASSLSGANKNIQYFGAGTRLSVL.

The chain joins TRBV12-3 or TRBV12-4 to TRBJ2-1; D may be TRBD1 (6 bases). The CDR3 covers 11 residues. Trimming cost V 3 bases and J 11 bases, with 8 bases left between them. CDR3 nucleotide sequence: TGTGCCAGCAGTTTTGGACAGCAGCAGTTCTTC. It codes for CASSFGQQQFF.

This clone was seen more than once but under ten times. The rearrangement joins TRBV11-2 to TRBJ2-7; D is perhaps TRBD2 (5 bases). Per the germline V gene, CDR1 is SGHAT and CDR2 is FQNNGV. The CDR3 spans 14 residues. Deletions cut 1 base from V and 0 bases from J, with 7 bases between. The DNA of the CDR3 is TGTGCCAGCAGCTTAGCGGGGAGCTCCTACGAGCAGTACTTC. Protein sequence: CASSLAGSSYEQYF. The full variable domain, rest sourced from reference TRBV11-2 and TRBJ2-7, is EAGVAQSPRYKIIEKRQSVAFWCNPISGHATLYWYQQILGQGPKLLIQFQNNGVVDDSQLPKDRFSAERLKGVDSTLKIQPAKLEDSAVYLCASSLAGSSYEQYFGPGTRLTVT.

This chain's CDR3 is CASSLGGPTDTQYF. The CDR3 DNA is TGTGCCAGTAGTCTTGGAGGACCCACAGATACGCAGTATTTT. The chain has TRBV19 and TRBJ2-3; weak D call: TRBD2 (5 bases). V was pared by 5 bases and J by 2 bases, with 11 bases between. The length of the CDR3 is 14 residues. CDR1 is LNHDA, CDR2 SQIVND, per germline (reference sequence).

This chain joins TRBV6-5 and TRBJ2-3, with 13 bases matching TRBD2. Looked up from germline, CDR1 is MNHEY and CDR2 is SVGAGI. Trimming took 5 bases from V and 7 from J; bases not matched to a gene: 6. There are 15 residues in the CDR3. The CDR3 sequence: CASSLLAGGPNTQYF. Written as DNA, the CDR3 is TGTGCCAGCAGTCTACTAGCGGGAGGGCCAAATACGCAGTATTTT.

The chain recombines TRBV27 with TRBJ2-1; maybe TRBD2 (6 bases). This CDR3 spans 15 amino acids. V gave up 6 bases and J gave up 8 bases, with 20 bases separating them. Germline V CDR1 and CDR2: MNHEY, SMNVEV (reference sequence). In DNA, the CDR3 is TGTGCCAGCAGCCGCGCGGGACTTCGAACGGATGAGCAGTTCTTC. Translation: CASSRAGLRTDEQFF.